This T cell receptor beta chain was documented in a study of blood T cell repertoires in COVID-19. The repertoire was sequenced with immunoSEQ multiplex PCR; TCRdb's copy has only in-frame clones and lacks some. The sample carries under 250,000 clones, over 70% recorded once. Germline CDR1 MNHEY, CDR2 SMNVEV (reference sequence). The CDR3 extends over 16 amino acids. V was trimmed by 6 bases and J by 3 bases, leaving 19 bases between them. J is TRBJ2-3 and V is TRBV27; weak D call: TRBD1 (6 bases). The clonotype originates from a young woman who had been exposed to COVID-19. Sample: PBMCs or T cells enriched from blood (not recorded which). CDR3 DNA: TGTGCCAGCAGCAAAACCTTCGACAGGTTTACAGATACGCAGTATTTT. The encoded protein is CASSKTFDRFTDTQYF.